This record concerns one T cell receptor (beta chain) sequence. Original data processing: From reference gene primer amplification, estimates of nucleated cell counts were derived. This table comes from immunoSEQ multiplex PCR, and its TCRdb copy is limited to in-frame clones, with some not included. V, J and clone size derive from that table, while D and trimming were established from the DNA sequence. The sample consists of roughly 120,000 clones, about two thirds of them appearing once. CDR1 and CDR2 (germline): KGHDR, SFDVKD. After removal of 5 bases from V and 5 bases from J, the junction contained 8 bases not matched to a gene. The CDR3 spans 15 residues. This sample is drawn from a study of blood T cell repertoires in COVID-19. The overall study: Acute-phase and convalescent COVID-19 samples originated in the United States, Italy and Spain. Nucleic acid was either cDNA or gDNA, and it came from T cells, B-cell-depleted T cells, or PBMCs.

V gene TRBV24-1 combines with J gene TRBJ2-5, with 9 nucleotides matching TRBD1. Sequenced: peripheral blood. The TCR originated in a human donor with acute or convalescent COVID-19. The donor label of this sample is uncertain. The CDR3 here is CATSGSTGGTETQYF. As DNA, the CDR3 is TGTGCCACCAGTGGTTCGACAGGGGGAACGGAGACCCAGTACTTC.